Below are 28 T cell receptor beta chains sequenced from a single sample in a study of cytomegalovirus exposure and HLA in healthy donors. PCR involved 60 Vbeta and 13 Jbeta primers. Clones were read by immunoSEQ multiplex PCR, and TCRdb kept only the in-frame ones, dropping some. The data contain 100,000 to 150,000 clones, around 72% of them singletons. Sequencing input: PBMCs. The receptors were gathered from a human donor in good health.

Regarding this clone: One end of the junction varies from germline; a read error may be responsible. CDR3 loop: CASSEMAGTQEAQYF. CDR3 nucleotides: TGTGCCAGCAGTGAGATGGCGGGGACCCAAGAGGCCCAGTACTTC. This chain connects TRBV6-1 to TRBJ2-5; possibly TRBD2 for D (6 bases). The CDR3 spans 15 residues. Germline V gene data show CDR1 as MNHNS and CDR2 as SASEGT.

The V gene is TRBV27, the J gene TRBJ1-5, with a weak D call TRBD1 (5 bases). The V gene's germline CDR1 is MNHEY and CDR2 SMNVEV (reference sequence). Trimming removed 2 bases from V and 9 bases from J, with 11 bases in between. CDR3 length equals 13 residues. The CDR3 DNA reads TGTGCCAGCAGTTTACAGGGAGGATTGCCCCAGCATTTT. Translation: CASSLQGGLPQHF.

V gene TRBV10-3 combines with J gene TRBJ2-2, with 7 bases fitting TRBD1. Losses at the gene ends were 3 bases for V and 0 bases for J; bases not matched to a gene: 7. Germline V gene data show CDR1 as ENHRY and CDR2 as SYGVKD. This CDR3 has 17 residues. CDR3 amino acids: CAISDLRGPPNTGELFF. CDR3 in DNA: TGTGCCATCAGTGATTTAAGGGGGCCGCCGAACACCGGGGAGCTGTTTTTT.

J is TRBJ1-5 and V is TRBV18; TRBD1 might be the D (5 bases). The CDR3 contains 15 residues. V was trimmed by 4 bases and J by 1 base, leaving 11 bases between them. CDR1 KGHSH and CDR2 LQKENI come from the germline V gene. The CDR3 region is CASSLGTGSNQPQHF. The CDR3, as DNA: TGTGCCAGCTCACTAGGGACTGGAAGCAATCAGCCCCAGCATTTT.

The chain is built from TRBV7-3 and TRBJ1-1; D ambiguous. Germline V gene data show CDR1 as SGHTA and CDR2 as FQGTGA. This CDR3 comprises 13 residues. Trimming cost V 5 bases and J 5 bases, with 12 bases left between them. Here the CDR3 DNA reads TGTGCCAGCAGCCTGTACCCGCGGACTGAAGCTTTCTTT. It codes for CASSLYPRTEAFF.

This clone was counted once. The V and J genes are TRBV11-1 and TRBJ2-7; TRBD2 aligns across 7 bases. With V trimmed by 6 bases and J by 5 bases, 4 bases remained unmatched. The CDR3 totals 12 residues. The germline gives CDR1 SGHAT, CDR2 FQDESV (reference sequence). The CDR3 loop is CASRGGIHEQYF. The CDR3 DNA follows: TGTGCCAGCAGGGGGGGGATCCACGAGCAGTACTTC.

The V gene is TRBV6-6, the J gene TRBJ2-1; maybe TRBD1 (5 bases). V was shortened by 6 bases and J by 8 bases, with 11 bases between the two germline ends. The V gene's germline CDR1 is MNHNY and CDR2 SVGAGI (reference sequence). The CDR3 totals 12 residues. CDR3 bases: TGTGCCAGCAGCCCGACAGCCCATGAGCAGTTCTTC. Translating it yields CASSPTAHEQFF.

This clone was recorded only once. The V and J genes are TRBV13 and TRBJ2-7, with 8 bases matching TRBD2. Germline V gene lookup returns CDR1 PRHDT and CDR2 FYEKMQ (reference sequence). This CDR3 contains 14 residues. The junction had 5 bases not matched to a gene; V was cut back by 5 bases and J by 2 bases. The CDR3 region is CASSNGLAPYEQYF. The CDR3 coding sequence is TGTGCCAGCAGCAACGGACTAGCACCCTACGAGCAGTACTTC.

The J gene is TRBJ2-1, the V gene TRBV19; a weak D match, TRBD1 (6 bases). Between the trimmed V and J ends, which lost 5 bases and 0 bases, there was a span of 14 bases. Germline V gives CDR1 LNHDA, CDR2 SQIVND (reference sequence). This CDR3 spans 16 amino acids. As DNA, the CDR3 is TGTGCCAGTAGTCCCCCCCTGGGGGCCTCCTACAATGAGCAGTTCTTC. Amino acid sequence: CASSPPLGASYNEQFF.

This sequence joins TRBV27 and TRBJ2-7; 7 nucleotides line up with TRBD2. J gave up 4 bases and V 0 bases, and 33 bases lay outside the gene matches. CDR3 length: 24 amino acids. CDR1 is MNHEY and CDR2 is SMNVEV in the germline V gene (reference sequence). The DNA of the CDR3 is TGTGCCAGCAGTTTATCTCGAAGGGTGTCTAGCGGAGGCCAGACCGCGGAGAAGATGTACGAGCAGTACTTC. Its translation is CASSLSRRVSSGGQTAEKMYEQYF.

This chain connects TRBV7-2 to TRBJ2-3, with 9 bases fitting TRBD2. Germline assignment: CDR1 SGHTA and CDR2 FQGNSA. CDR3 length: 18 residues. V gave up 3 bases and J gave up 6 bases; unmatched junction bases: 16. Here the CDR3 DNA reads TGTGCCAGCAGCTTCCCCAGGACCGGCGGGAGGGCTGAGGATACGCAGTATTTT. The encoded protein is CASSFPRTGGRAEDTQYF. Looking up the rest from reference TRBV7-2 and TRBJ2-3 gives the full variable domain: GAGVSQSPSNKVTEKGKDVELRCDPISGHTALYWYRQSLGQGLEFLIYFQGNSAPDKSGLPSDRFSAERTGGSVSTLTIQRTQQEDSAVYLCASSFPRTGGRAEDTQYFGPGTRLTVL.

The J gene is TRBJ1-6, the V gene TRBV9, with 11 bases aligning to TRBD1. Germline CDR1 SGDLS, CDR2 YYNGEE. The CDR3 is made up of 14 amino acids. With 4 bases clipped from V and 13 bases from J, the junction kept 7 bases outside the gene matches. CDR3 residues: CASSTRTGGDPLHF. Here the CDR3 DNA reads TGTGCCAGCAGCACTCGGACAGGGGGCGATCCCCTCCACTTT.

The chain couples TRBV10-1 to TRBJ1-3, with TRBD1 matching over 8 bases. In germline, CDR1 is WNHNN, CDR2 SYGVQD (reference sequence). V shed 11 bases and J 0 bases; nucleotides not matched to a gene: 21. The CDR3 loop spans 19 amino acids. In DNA, the CDR3 is TGCGCCCCCAAGGGGGGAGGGGACAGGAGTCTCAGCTCTGGAAACACCATATATTTT. Translated, it gives CAPKGGGDRSLSSGNTIYF.

The chain carries TRBV19 and TRBJ1-3; D call uncertain. Trimming cost V 3 bases and J 3 bases, with 9 bases left between them. The CDR3 consists of 14 residues. In germline, CDR1 is LNHDA, CDR2 SQIVND (reference sequence). CDR3 loop: CASSIGQVGNTIYF. CDR3 DNA sequence: TGTGCCAGTAGTATTGGCCAAGTTGGAAACACCATATATTTT.

The V gene is TRBV4-1, the J gene TRBJ1-5; D ambiguous. The CDR3 contains 16 residues. V lost 0 bases, J lost 0 bases, and 9 bases lay in between. Germline assignment: CDR1 MGHRA and CDR2 YSYEKL. The chain's CDR3 is CASSQDSGYSNQPQHF. The CDR3 DNA follows: TGCGCCAGCAGCCAAGATTCCGGTTATAGCAATCAGCCCCAGCATTTT.

The chain combines TRBV7-9 with TRBJ1-3, with a weak D call TRBD1 (5 bases). The ends were cut back, 5 bases at V and 7 bases at J, with 12 bases in the middle. The CDR3 covers 13 residues. Germline-derived CDR1 and CDR2 are SEHNR and FQNEAQ (reference sequence). The CDR3 DNA is TGTGCCAGCAGCCAAGACAGAAGGAACACCATATATTTT. The encoded protein is CASSQDRRNTIYF.

This clone occurred a few times. CDR3 in DNA: TGTGCCAGTAGTGGAGAGACGCAGTATTTT. Translating it yields CASSGETQYF. The genes are TRBV19 and TRBJ2-3, with D uncertain. Germline V gives CDR1 LNHDA, CDR2 SQIVND (reference sequence). The germline V and J ends were trimmed by 5 bases and 9 bases, with 6 bases remaining between them. The CDR3 has 10 amino acids.

The chain carries TRBV15 and TRBJ2-1, with 9 bases aligning to TRBD1. CDR3 length: 16 amino acids. Germline-derived CDR1 and CDR2 are LNHNV and YYDKDF (reference sequence). Unmatched junction bases numbered 5, after V lost 1 base and J lost 4 bases. Here the CDR3 reads CATSRVRGTGYNEQFF. CDR3 DNA: TGTGCCACCAGCAGAGTTCGGGGGACAGGGTACAATGAGCAGTTCTTC.

The J gene is TRBJ2-7, the V gene TRBV27; 10 positions match TRBD1. Germline values: CDR1 MNHEY, CDR2 SMNVEV (reference sequence). The ends lost 8 bases at V and 0 bases at J; junction bases unmatched: 7. This CDR3 spans 15 amino acids. CDR3: CASAATGGDSYEQYF. Here the CDR3 DNA reads TGTGCCAGCGCAGCGACAGGGGGCGACTCCTACGAGCAGTACTTC.

This clone was observed a few times. This chain joins TRBV5-1 and TRBJ1-4, with D tentatively TRBD1 (6 bases). This CDR3 has 16 residues. Germline V gene data show CDR1 as SGHRS and CDR2 as YFSETQ. Trimming shortened V by 1 base and J by 1 base, and 11 bases separated the two germline ends. The CDR3 reads CASSLQGMRTNEKLFF. CDR3 DNA: TGCGCCAGCAGCTTGCAGGGGATGAGAACTAATGAAAAACTGTTTTTT.

This clone came up a few times. The J gene is TRBJ2-3, the V gene TRBV5-6, with 7 bases identical to TRBD1. The CDR3 runs 13 residues. Germline CDR1 is SGHDT and CDR2 is YYEEEE. The trim removed 4 bases at V and 3 bases at J, leaving 2 bases unmatched. CDR3 nucleotides: TGTGCCAGCAGCCGACAGGGAACAGATACGCAGTATTTT. It encodes CASSRQGTDTQYF.

The chain recombines TRBV9 with TRBJ1-5; D gene unclear. The CDR3 extends over 13 amino acids. V lost 0 bases and J 5 bases, leaving 6 bases between the germline ends. Germline assignment: CDR1 SGDLS and CDR2 YYNGEE. The CDR3 loop reads CASSVGSDQPQHF. The CDR3 coding sequence is TGTGCCAGCAGCGTAGGTTCGGATCAGCCCCAGCATTTT.

The chain employs TRBV19 and TRBJ1-2; no clear D gene. The germline CDR1 and CDR2 sequences are LNHDA and SQIVND (reference sequence). V lost 10 bases and J lost 4, with 10 bases in between. The CDR3 contains 11 residues. CDR3 residues: CATKAGYGYTF. In nucleotides, the CDR3 is TGTGCCACAAAGGCAGGCTATGGCTACACCTTC.

The chain joins TRBV21-1 to TRBJ1-5; TRBD1, as called in the table, went unchecked against the DNA. TRBV21-1 is a documented pseudogene. The CDR3 sequence is 15 residues long. CDR3 nucleotides: TGTGCCAGCAGCAAACGGGTGGGGCGCTTCCAGCCCCAGCATTTT. Amino acid sequence: CASSKRVGRFQPQHF.

The chain joins TRBV12-5 to TRBJ1-2; D is uncertain. V was clipped by 1 base and J by 0 bases, with 21 bases between them. The CDR3 is 19 residues long. In germline, CDR1 is LGHNT, CDR2 FRNRAP. The DNA for the CDR3 is TGTGCTAGTGGTTTGGGCCAACCCTTTGGACTCAATACTAACTATGGCTACACCTTC. Its translation is CASGLGQPFGLNTNYGYTF.

This sequence joins TRBV5-3 and TRBJ1-6; D gene unclear. TRBV5-3 is an open reading frame, and its role is uncertain. The CDR3 has 15 amino acids. V was shortened by 5 bases and J by 9 bases, with 18 bases between the two germline ends. The CDR3 nucleotides are TGTGCCAGAAGGGGCTCGAGGGTAATAGGTTCACCCCTCCACTTT. Translation gives CARRGSRVIGSPLHF.

This sequence joins TRBV6-1 and TRBJ2-1; the match to TRBD2 covers 8 bases. Germline CDR1 is MNHNS and CDR2 is SASEGT. The CDR3 sequence is 14 residues long. The ends lost 5 bases at V and 2 bases at J; junction bases unmatched: 2. The CDR3 DNA reads as TGTGCCAGCAGTAGCGGGGGAACCTACAATGAGCAGTTCTTC. This encodes CASSSGGTYNEQFF.

The chain recombines TRBV2 with TRBJ2-2, with D maybe TRBD2 (5 bases). The ends were cut back, 8 bases at V and 5 bases at J, with 12 bases in the middle. CDR1 and CDR2 from the germline V gene are SNHLY and FYNNEI. The CDR3 loop spans 13 amino acids. The CDR3 DNA reads as TGTGCCAGCCGCCCTGGCGGGACCGGGGAGCTGTTTTTT. Translating gives CASRPGGTGELFF.